Reported below is one T cell receptor beta chain. As yet, its antigen is unknown. This record comes from a study of STAT5B mutations in CD4+ large granular lymphocyte leukemia. Findings and caveats of the study: Data were not HLA-matched across samples. Patient CD4-sorted repertoires stayed more clonal than healthy ones after leukemic-clone removal.

Sequencing was performed with immunoSEQ multiplex PCR; in TCRdb, only in-frame clones are kept and a portion is missing. The table has tens of thousands of clones, 65% to 90% seen once; the top ten hold 2.6%. Germline assignment: CDR1 SQVTM and CDR2 ANQGSEA. CDR3 length: 14 amino acids. V lost 4 bases and J lost 5, with 18 bases in between. Sequencing was carried out using CD4+ T cells from blood buffy coats. V usage is TRBV29-1 and J usage is TRBJ2-7, with D tentatively TRBD1 (8 bases). The source of this sequence is a human donor in good health. CDR3 protein: CSVVVQGGTNEQYF. The CDR3 bases are TGCAGCGTTGTTGTACAGGGGGGGACCAACGAGCAGTACTTC.